The 26 T cell receptor beta chains listed next were all sequenced from one sample in a study of beta chain features in type 1 diabetes. Their cognate antigens are unknown. Reverse transcribing all isolated RNA meant expressed TCRB transcripts were sequenced. Profiling relied on immunoSEQ multiplex PCR, and the TCRdb table lists in-frame clones only, not all of them. Of hundreds of thousands of clones listed, over 12% are singletons. The study's findings and limits: Moderate but significant shortening of TCRB CDR3s was recorded in all four CD4+ subsets from Type 1 diabetes patients.

Specimen: naive CD4+ T cells from blood. These receptors all stem from a man aged 18 to 29 with type 1 diabetes.

The table lists this clone with a few counts. The chain carries TRBV9 and TRBJ2-3; 7 nucleotides align to TRBD1. Per germline, CDR1 SGDLS and CDR2 YYNGEE. The CDR3 has 16 residues. V trimming: 3 bases; J trimming: 2 bases; junction bases outside the gene matches: 9. The CDR3, as DNA: TGTGCCAGCAGCGCGCGCGCTGGGACAGTCACAGATACGCAGTATTTT. Amino acids: CASSARAGTVTDTQYF.

This clone was found a few times. The V gene is TRBV7-2, the J gene TRBJ2-5; D remains ambiguous. Trimming left V 5 bases short and J 2 bases short, with 12 bases between. Germline CDR1 and CDR2: SGHTA and FQGNSA. This CDR3 is 14 amino acids long. The CDR3 coding sequence is TGTGCCAGCAGCCCCGCAAGGTTGCAAGAGACCCAGTACTTC. Translating it yields CASSPARLQETQYF.

This clone was picked up a small number of times. The chain employs TRBV2 and TRBJ1-5; D unclear. V shed 10 bases and J shed 2 bases, with 15 bases lying between them. In germline, CDR1 is SNHLY, CDR2 FYNNEI. CDR3 length: 14 amino acids. In DNA form, the CDR3 reads TGTGCCACCTCTGGTGGGTATCGCAATCAGCCCCAGCATTTT. Translating gives CATSGGYRNQPQHF. The variable domain in full, with the rest retrieved from reference TRBV2 and TRBJ1-5, is EPEVTQTPSHQVTQMGQEVILRCVPISNHLYFYWYRQILGQKVEFLVSFYNNEISEKSEIFDDQFSVERPDGSNFTLKIRSTKLEDSAMYFCATSGGYRNQPQHFGDGTRLSIL.

This clone was detected a few times. This chain links TRBV7-2 with TRBJ2-5, with 9 bases identical to TRBD2. The CDR3 extends over 17 amino acids. CDR1 and CDR2 from the germline V gene are SGHTA and FQGNSA. The V segment lost 1 base and the J segment 4 bases; nucleotides outside the gene matches: 10. CDR3 region: CASSLVSWRGGRETQYF. The CDR3, as DNA: TGTGCCAGCAGCTTAGTTAGTTGGCGGGGGGGACGAGAGACCCAGTACTTC. The full variable domain, its missing parts supplied by reference TRBV7-2 and TRBJ2-5, is GAGVSQSPSNKVTEKGKDVELRCDPISGHTALYWYRQSLGQGLEFLIYFQGNSAPDKSGLPSDRFSAERTGGSVSTLTIQRTQQEDSAVYLCASSLVSWRGGRETQYFGPGTRLLVL.

This clone has more than one count but fewer than ten. V and J are TRBV5-1 and TRBJ2-7, with D perhaps matching TRBD1 (6 bases). The CDR3 is 14 amino acids. V was clipped by 4 bases and J by 2 bases, with 13 bases between them. Germline CDR1 reads SGHRS; CDR2 reads YFSETQ. In DNA, the CDR3 is TGCGCCAGCAGCCAACAGGGTTCGACCTACGAGCAGTACTTC. As protein: CASSQQGSTYEQYF.

This clone was counted only a few times. This sample includes further DNA sequences coding for the same CDR3. V gene TRBV6-5 combines with J gene TRBJ1-1; maybe TRBD1 (5 bases). CDR1 is MNHEY, CDR2 SVGAGI, per germline. This CDR3 is 14 amino acids long. Trimming removed 0 bases at V and 3 bases at J, with 8 bases between. CDR3 protein: CASSYSTGDTEAFF. The CDR3 DNA reads TGTGCCAGCAGTTACTCGACGGGGGACACTGAAGCTTTCTTT.

The sample holds a few counts of this clone. The chain uses TRBV27 and TRBJ2-5; possibly TRBD2 for D (6 bases). V was clipped by 8 bases and J by 1 base, with 14 bases between them. Germline values: CDR1 MNHEY, CDR2 SMNVEV (reference sequence). The length of the CDR3 is 14 residues. CDR3 sequence: CASCPRRGQETQYF. CDR3 coding DNA: TGTGCCAGCTGCCCCCGGCGGGGCCAAGAGACCCAGTACTTC.

In its sample, this clone was seen a few times. V is TRBV7-2 and J is TRBJ2-1; D gene ambiguous. Trimming removed 4 bases from V and 3 bases from J, with 10 bases in between. This CDR3 region has 14 residues. Germline CDR1 SGHTA, CDR2 FQGNSA. CDR3 DNA: TGTGCCAGCAGCTCCTCCGGCCTCTACAATGAGCAGTTCTTC. Its protein is CASSSSGLYNEQFF.

This chain connects TRBV7-6 to TRBJ2-4; D possibly corresponds to TRBD1 (5 bases). From germline, CDR1 is SGHVS and CDR2 FNYEAQ. This CDR3 comprises 14 residues. V dropped 1 base and J dropped 2 bases, with 6 bases sitting between them. The CDR3 region has the DNA TGTGCCAGCAGCTTAGGACAGACCAAAAACATTCAGTACTTC. Its translation is CASSLGQTKNIQYF.

V is TRBV6-6 and J is TRBJ1-6; no reliable D call. Between the trimmed V and J ends, which lost 6 bases and 9 bases, there was a span of 15 bases. Germline V gene lookup returns CDR1 MNHNY and CDR2 SVGAGI (reference sequence). This CDR3 is 14 amino acids long. CDR3 bases: TGTGCCAGCAGCCCCGGGCCTTTAGGTTCACCCCTCCACTTT. Translation gives CASSPGPLGSPLHF.

This clone was observed a few times. Other DNA variants within this sample encode the same CDR3. For the CDR3, the DNA is TGCAGCGTGGCCGGGAGAGGTGAAGCTTTCTTT. It is translated as CSVAGRGEAFF. The chain carries TRBV29-1 and TRBJ1-1; D remains unclear. The CDR3 totals 11 residues. Trimming cost V 6 bases and J 7 bases, with 12 bases left between them. Germline V lookup: CDR1 SQVTM, CDR2 ANQGSEA. The variable domain in full, completed from reference TRBV29-1 and TRBJ1-1, reads SAVISQKPSRDICQRGTSLTIQCQVDSQVTMMFWYRQQPGQSLTLIATANQGSEATYESGFVIDKFPISRPNLTFSTLTVSNMSPEDSSIYLCSVAGRGEAFFGQGTRLTVV.

The chain is built from TRBV23-1 and TRBJ2-7, with D tentatively TRBD1 (7 bases). TRBV23-1 is filed as an ORF, its function uncertain. V was pared by 0 bases and J by 4 bases, with 19 bases between. This CDR3 is 17 amino acids long. This CDR3 reads CASSQSCGGTDLYEQYF. CDR3 bases: TGCGCCAGCAGTCAATCGTGTGGCGGGACAGACTTATACGAGCAGTACTTC.

The rearrangement uses TRBV4-2 and TRBJ2-7; no firm D call. The V gene's germline CDR1 is LGHNA and CDR2 YNFKEQ. This CDR3 is 14 amino acids long. V was clipped by 1 base and J by 2 bases, with 9 bases between them. CDR3 sequence: CASSQADETYEQYF. Here the CDR3 DNA reads TGTGCCAGCAGCCAAGCGGATGAAACCTACGAGCAGTACTTC.

This clone was detected only a few times. The V call is TRBV5-1, the J call TRBJ1-4, with TRBD1 matching 12 bases. Germline V gives CDR1 SGHRS, CDR2 YFSETQ. There are 15 residues in the CDR3. With V trimmed by 4 bases and J by 8 bases, 6 bases remained unmatched. In DNA form, the CDR3 reads TGCGCCAGCAGCCTGAGGGACAGGGGGCGGGAAAAACTGTTTTTT. Translating gives CASSLRDRGREKLFF.

The V call is TRBV9, the J call TRBJ1-1; D remains unclear. The germline CDR1 and CDR2 sequences are SGDLS and YYNGEE. This CDR3 spans 13 amino acids. V lost 1 base and J 1 base, leaving 5 bases between the germline ends. DNA for the CDR3: TGTGCCAGCAGCGTACAGCAGAACACTGAAGCTTTCTTT. This translates into CASSVQQNTEAFF.

The V call is TRBV9, the J call TRBJ2-7; D remains ambiguous. The CDR3 totals 14 residues. V lost 0 bases and J 5 bases, leaving 12 bases between the germline ends. The germline V gene encodes CDR1 SGDLS and CDR2 YYNGEE. The CDR3 spells CASSVAYEQNEQYF. The CDR3, as DNA: TGTGCCAGCAGCGTAGCTTACGAACAAAACGAGCAGTACTTC.

This clone was detected a few times. Distinct nucleotide sequences in the sample also encode this CDR3. V is TRBV9 and J is TRBJ2-6, with a tentative D call TRBD2 (5 bases). The V end lost 2 bases, the J end lost 0 bases, and 6 bases lay between the germline ends. The germline V gene encodes CDR1 SGDLS and CDR2 YYNGEE. The CDR3 length is 15 residues. CDR3 residues: CASSVGSSGANVLTF. In DNA, the CDR3 is TGTGCCAGCAGCGTTGGGAGCTCTGGGGCCAACGTCCTGACTTTC.

This clone was detected a few times. Other DNA sequences within the sample encode an identical CDR3. The chain carries TRBV5-6 and TRBJ2-4; D is possibly TRBD1 (6 bases). V dropped 4 bases and J dropped 3 bases, with 8 bases sitting between them. Germline V gene lookup returns CDR1 SGHDT and CDR2 YYEEEE. The CDR3 has 13 residues. The CDR3 bases are TGTGCCAGCAGCCTGGACAGCAAAAACATTCAGTACTTC. Protein product: CASSLDSKNIQYF. Full variable domain (outside the CDR3, taken from reference TRBV5-6 and TRBJ2-4): DAGVTQSPTHLIKTRGQQVTLRCSPKSGHDTVSWYQQALGQGPQFIFQYYEEEERQRGNFPDRFSGHQFPNYSSELNVNALLLGDSALYLCASSLDSKNIQYFGAGTRLSVL.

This clone turned up a few times. The V and J genes are TRBV30 and TRBJ2-1, with TRBD2 as a possible D gene (6 bases). Trimming cost V 5 bases and J 5 bases, with 19 bases left between them. The CDR3 loop spans 15 amino acids. Germline V lookup: CDR1 GTSNPN, CDR2 SVGIG (reference sequence). The CDR3 DNA is TGTGCCTGGGGGACGGGACTCTCAACCGACAATGAGCAGTTCTTC. Translating it yields CAWGTGLSTDNEQFF.

This clone has a handful of counts. The chain is built from TRBV19 and TRBJ2-1; 7 bases are a match to TRBD2. V lost 6 bases to trimming and J lost 6 bases; unmatched junction nucleotides: 11. There are 15 residues in the CDR3. The germline V gene encodes CDR1 LNHDA and CDR2 SQIVND (reference sequence). Written as DNA, the CDR3 is TGTGCCAGTAGACCCGAGGTAGCGGGTGCCAATGAGCAGTTCTTC. Protein: CASRPEVAGANEQFF.

The J gene is TRBJ1-2, the V gene TRBV5-1; TRBD1 might be the D (5 bases). The ends were cut back, 2 bases at V and 2 bases at J, with 13 bases in the middle. The CDR3 runs 15 residues. CDR1 SGHRS and CDR2 YFSETQ come from the germline V gene. This CDR3 is CASSFGTRLNYGYTF. CDR3 coding DNA: TGCGCCAGCAGCTTCGGGACTCGACTAAACTATGGCTACACCTTC.

This clone was observed a handful of times. J is TRBJ1-2 and V is TRBV9, with 8 nucleotides matching TRBD1. Germline V gene data show CDR1 as SGDLS and CDR2 as YYNGEE. The CDR3 loop spans 16 amino acids. V lost 4 bases to trimming and J lost 3 bases; unmatched junction nucleotides: 11. CDR3 DNA sequence: TGTGCCAGCAGCTACGGACAGGGCAGTCAAGACTATGGCTACACCTTC. This sequence encodes CASSYGQGSQDYGYTF.

The rearrangement uses TRBV6-5 and TRBJ1-5; D may be TRBD1 (5 bases). This CDR3 has 12 residues. CDR1 is MNHEY, CDR2 SVGAGI, per germline. Trimming took 7 bases from V and 7 from J, leaving 11 bases between them. The CDR3 loop is CASNRRDQPQHF. DNA for the CDR3: TGTGCCAGCAATCGCAGGGACCAGCCCCAGCATTTT.

In its sample, this clone was seen a few times. Different DNA sequences within this sample yield the same CDR3. This rearrangement joins TRBV30 to TRBJ1-4; D unresolved. V was shortened by 2 bases and J by 7 bases, with 5 bases between the two germline ends. Germline CDR1 reads GTSNPN; CDR2 reads SVGIG (reference sequence). The CDR3 is made up of 11 amino acids. The CDR3 loop is CAWSPGEKLFF. The CDR3 DNA reads TGTGCCTGGAGTCCGGGTGAAAAACTGTTTTTT.

This clone was seen only a few times. The chain links TRBV28 to TRBJ2-5; TRBD2 aligns across 8 bases. CDR3 size: 13 residues. Germline loops: CDR1 MDHEN, CDR2 SYDVKM. The V segment lost 6 bases and the J segment 5 bases; nucleotides outside the gene matches: 5. The CDR3 reads CASRGLAGETQYF. The CDR3, as DNA: TGTGCCAGCAGAGGACTAGCCGGGGAGACCCAGTACTTC. Drawing the rest from reference TRBV28 and TRBJ2-5, the complete variable domain is DVKVTQSSRYLVKRTGEKVFLECVQDMDHENMFWYRQDPGLGLRLIYFSYDVKMKEKGDIPEGYSVSREKKERFSLILESASTNQTSMYLCASRGLAGETQYFGPGTRLLVL.

The rearrangement joins TRBV7-2 to TRBJ1-2; 9 bases fit TRBD1. CDR1 is SGHTA, CDR2 FQGNSA, per germline. The CDR3 length is 15 residues. The V gene end was trimmed by 5 bases and the J gene end by 8 bases; junction bases not matched to a gene: 12. For the CDR3, the DNA is TGTGCCAGCAGCCCGGGACAGGGAACACCGCACGGCTACACCTTC. Translation gives CASSPGQGTPHGYTF.